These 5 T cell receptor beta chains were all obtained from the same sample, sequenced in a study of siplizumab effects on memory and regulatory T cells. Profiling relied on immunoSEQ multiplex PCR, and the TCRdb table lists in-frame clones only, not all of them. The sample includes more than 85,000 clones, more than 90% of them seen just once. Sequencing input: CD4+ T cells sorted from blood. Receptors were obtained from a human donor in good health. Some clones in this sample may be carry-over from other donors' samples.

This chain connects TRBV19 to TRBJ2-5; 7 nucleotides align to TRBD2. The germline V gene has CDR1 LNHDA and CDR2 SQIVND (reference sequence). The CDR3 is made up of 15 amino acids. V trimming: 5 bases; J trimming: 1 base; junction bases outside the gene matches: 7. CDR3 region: CASSREEGIQETQYF. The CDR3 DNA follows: TGTGCCAGTAGTCGGGAGGAGGGTATCCAAGAGACCCAGTACTTC.

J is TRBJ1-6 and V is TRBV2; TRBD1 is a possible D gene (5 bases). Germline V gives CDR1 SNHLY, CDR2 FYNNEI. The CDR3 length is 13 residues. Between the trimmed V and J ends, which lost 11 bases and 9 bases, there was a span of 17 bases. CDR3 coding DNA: TGTGCCTCGGGGGGAGGATTGAGTTCACCCCTCCACTTT. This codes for CASGGGLSSPLHF.

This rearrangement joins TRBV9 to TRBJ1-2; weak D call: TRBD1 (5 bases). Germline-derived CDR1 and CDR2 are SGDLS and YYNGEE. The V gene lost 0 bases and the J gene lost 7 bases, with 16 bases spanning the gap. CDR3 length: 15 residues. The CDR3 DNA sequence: TGTGCCAGCAGCGTAGATCCAGGGTCGGGGAGTGGCTACACCTTC. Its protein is CASSVDPGSGSGYTF.

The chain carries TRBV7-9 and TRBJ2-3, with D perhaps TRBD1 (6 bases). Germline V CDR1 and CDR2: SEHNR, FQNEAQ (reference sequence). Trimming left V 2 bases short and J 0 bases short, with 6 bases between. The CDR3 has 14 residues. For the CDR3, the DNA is TGTGCCAGCAGCTTACAGGGGAGCACAGATACGCAGTATTTT. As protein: CASSLQGSTDTQYF.

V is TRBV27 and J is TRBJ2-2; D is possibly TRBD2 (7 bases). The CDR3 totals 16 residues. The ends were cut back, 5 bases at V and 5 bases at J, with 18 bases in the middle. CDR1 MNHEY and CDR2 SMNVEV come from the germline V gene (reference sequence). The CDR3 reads CASSRDGLGGTGELFF. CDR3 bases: TGTGCCAGCAGTAGAGACGGACTAGGGGGGACCGGGGAGCTGTTTTTT.